This entry describes one TCR beta chain. The sample holds a few counts of this clonotype. Its antigen is not yet known. No per-base quality is available; no much larger clone lies one base away. From cysteine to phenylalanine, the CDR3 is 18 amino acids long. Solely the CDR3 DNA is kept, with 54 bases framed from the first base. CDR1 DFQATT and CDR2 SNEGSKA were looked up in the germline V gene (reference sequence). Trimming leaves V shorter by 0 bases and J shorter by 3 bases, with the junction holding 10 bases beyond the gene matches. The sample belongs to a study of T cells in Graves' hyperthyroidism and ophthalmopathy (dated by TCRdb to between 2019 and 2020). Describing the broader study: Peripheral blood was sampled at the time of initial diagnosis, prior to any treatment. To identify TCR V-J signatures that set the groups apart, the researchers used a discovery cohort of about a hundred patients, made up of fewer than 50 with Graves' ophthalmopathy and 57 with stable Graves' hyperthyroidism. Prospective prediction of ophthalmopathy was tested in an independent validation cohort consisting of some 18 hyperthyroidism patients and 17 patients who later progressed to ophthalmopathy. The 85 to 100 discovery patients were randomly split 7:3 into training and test sets. The study also compared thyroid tissue and blood T-cell repertoires from about six Graves' hyperthyroidism patients. Following sampling, methimazole starting at 30 mg daily was given to hyperthyroidism patients, and high-dose intravenous methylprednisolone was given to ophthalmopathy patients. The paper reports TCR Vbeta CDR3 sequencing of some 140 peripheral blood samples: some 44 ophthalmopathy, fewer than 85 hyperthyroidism and roughly 17 progressor patients. Broad study findings and their caveats: A model built on a 13 V-J signature distinguished ophthalmopathy from stable hyperthyroidism, reaching about 88% sensitivity and around 81% specificity in cross-validation and 80%/75% in testing. During validation, the model predicted progression to ophthalmopathy a median of around 6 months ahead of onset, with more than 60% sensitivity and 72% to 85% specificity. Sample size was not statistically predetermined, and blinding of investigators to group allocation was not performed. Most expanded thyroid clonotypes (frequency above 0.001) were also found in blood, which suggests that blood repertoires may mirror thyroid immune responses.

A patient counted as having stable Graves' hyperthyroidism if no progression to ophthalmopathy occurred over 18 months of follow-up. Hyperthyroidism patients were aged 18 to 65 years and newly diagnosed, with disease duration of less than 2 months. The study excluded patients with uncontrolled infections, other autoimmune diseases, pregnancy or lactation. Diagnoses were established on the basis of clinical symptoms, serum thyroxine and TRAb, thyroid ultrasound, and orbital computed tomography. Ficoll-Paque density gradient centrifugation was used to isolate PBMCs from approximately 11 ml of fresh peripheral blood. Trizol reagent was used to extract total RNA, and RNA quality was then checked on an Agilent 2100 Bioanalyzer. The TCR beta CDR3 regions were amplified from the RNA transcripts. For the first round of RT-PCR on the TCR CDR3, the HTBI primer set was used together with the Qiagen OneStep RT-PCR kit. Libraries were constructed in a second round of multiplex PCR, after which size selection and purification were performed. Sequencing of the libraries was done on an Illumina HiSeq2000 using paired-end 100 bp reads. Per the source publication's procedure: SOAPnuke was used to process the raw data, with reads discarded if the reads contained adapters or uncalled bases, had a mean Phred below 15, or lacked an exact constant-primer or identifier match. High-quality paired reads were merged with COPE v1.2.5, and unique nucleotide sequences were defined as clonotypes. MiTCR v1.1 was used to align the clonotypes against IMGT TRBV, TRBD and TRBJ reference segments. The analysis was restricted to V-J combinations with a frequency above 0.0001, which together covered just over 98% of the repertoires. A TCS score was defined as the ratio of F50 (clonal expansion) to E x V (chaos), with BLOSUM62-based TCRdist applied between CDR3 peptides within each V-J. Welch's t-statistics and random forest reduced 500 to 650 V-J features to under 15, which were used in a naive Bayes classifier (R e1071). The Morisita-Horn index was used to measure how similar the thyroid and blood repertoires were. The raw public data were reprocessed by TCRdb itself: fastp quality trimming at Q25, MiXCR clonotype calling, in-frame beta chains only. Records with the same CDR3 protein are collapsed into one entry carrying the most frequent genes and DNA. The V and J calls come from TCRdb's annotation, not from the publication. The sample records 750,000 to 950,000 distinct CDR3 sequences, around 39% of which are singletons. The ten largest clonotypes hold over 8% of the sample.

Here the chain combines TRBV20-1 and TRBJ1-5; 11 central bases correspond to TRBD1. Sequenced material: blood. The TCR comes from a man younger than 35 with Graves' hyperthyroidism. The CDR3 is CSARDPATGQGVNQPQHF. The nucleotide sequence reads as follows: TGCAGTGCTAGAGATCCAGCAACGGGACAGGGGGTCAATCAGCCCCAGCATTTT.